The rows below give T cell receptor beta chains drawn from one sample of a study of blood T cell repertoires in COVID-19. Repertoires were generated with immunoSEQ multiplex PCR, while TCRdb's copy carries only in-frame clones and drops some. The sample has more than 300,000 clones, about 90% seen once. The source material was PBMCs or T cells enriched from blood (not recorded which). These receptors were taken from a woman aged 25 to 39 who had recovered from COVID-19. The CDR3 runs from the conserved cysteine through the conserved F or W. D genes are given only for firm matches. Clone size, where shown, is once, few, many, or a class for clones that have expanded.

cdr3_aa: CASSQGRAGNTIYF; cdr3_nt: TGTGCCAGCAGCCAAGGGAGGGCCGGAAACACCATATATTTT; clone_size: few; v_call: TRBV14; d_call: .; j_call: TRBJ1-3; cdr3_length: 14
cdr3_aa: CASSLDKYSGNTIYF; cdr3_nt: TGCGCCAGCAGCTTGGACAAATACTCTGGAAACACCATATATTTT; clone_size: .; v_call: TRBV5-1; d_call: .; j_call: TRBJ1-3; cdr3_length: 15
cdr3_aa: CASSGRDRPNTEAFF; cdr3_nt: TGTGCCAGTAGTGGCCGGGACAGGCCGAACACTGAAGCTTTCTTT; clone_size: .; v_call: TRBV19; d_call: TRBD1; j_call: TRBJ1-1; cdr3_length: 15
cdr3_aa: CATGTGGVETQYF; cdr3_nt: TGTGCCACCGGGACAGGGGGCGTTGAGACCCAGTACTTC; clone_size: .; v_call: TRBV25-1; d_call: TRBD1; j_call: TRBJ2-5; cdr3_length: 13
cdr3_aa: CATRDRGGYEQYF; cdr3_nt: TGTGCCACCAGGGACAGGGGAGGATACGAGCAGTACTTC; clone_size: .; v_call: TRBV5-4; d_call: TRBD1; j_call: TRBJ2-7; cdr3_length: 13
cdr3_aa: CASSQGVNTEAFF; cdr3_nt: TGTGCCAGCAGCCAAGGAGTTAACACTGAAGCTTTCTTT; clone_size: .; v_call: TRBV4-2; d_call: .; j_call: TRBJ1-1; cdr3_length: 13
cdr3_aa: CASSLGQNTEAFF; cdr3_nt: TGTGCCAGCAGTTTGGGGCAGAACACTGAAGCTTTCTTT; clone_size: .; v_call: TRBV2; d_call: .; j_call: TRBJ1-1; cdr3_length: 13
cdr3_aa: CASSLRWASGGSPLHF; cdr3_nt: TGTGCCAGCAGCTTAAGGTGGGCATCAGGGGGTTCACCCCTCCACTTT; clone_size: .; v_call: TRBV7-9; d_call: TRBD1; j_call: TRBJ1-6; cdr3_length: 16
cdr3_aa: CASSPGQISSYEQYF; cdr3_nt: TGTGCCAGCAGCCCTGGACAAATCAGCTCCTACGAGCAGTACTTC; clone_size: .; v_call: TRBV5-6; d_call: .; j_call: TRBJ2-7; cdr3_length: 15
cdr3_aa: CASSVQSQPQHF; cdr3_nt: TGTGCCAGCAGTGTCCAGTCCCAGCCCCAGCATTTT; clone_size: .; v_call: TRBV12-3/TRBV12-4; d_call: .; j_call: TRBJ1-5; cdr3_length: 12
cdr3_aa: CASSREQGNLHEQYF; cdr3_nt: TGTGCCAGCAGTCGTGAACAGGGTAACCTTCACGAGCAGTACTTC; clone_size: .; v_call: TRBV7-2; d_call: .; j_call: TRBJ2-7; cdr3_length: 15
cdr3_aa: CASSPGLSPREKLFF; cdr3_nt: TGTGCCAGCAGCCCAGGACTCTCCCCTCGCGAAAAACTGTTTTTT; clone_size: once; v_call: TRBV9; d_call: .; j_call: TRBJ1-4; cdr3_length: 15
cdr3_aa: CASTHGVYNSPLHF; cdr3_nt: TGCGCCAGCACCCACGGGGTCTATAATTCACCCCTCCACTTT; clone_size: .; v_call: TRBV5-1; d_call: .; j_call: TRBJ1-6; cdr3_length: 14
cdr3_aa: CATSREDRAYGYTF; cdr3_nt: TGTGCCACCAGCAGAGAGGACAGGGCCTATGGCTACACCTTC; clone_size: .; v_call: TRBV15; d_call: TRBD1; j_call: TRBJ1-2; cdr3_length: 14
cdr3_aa: CASSYSSPAETQYF; cdr3_nt: TGTGCCAGCAGTTACTCGAGTCCCGCAGAGACCCAGTACTTC; clone_size: .; v_call: TRBV6-6; d_call: .; j_call: TRBJ2-5; cdr3_length: 14
cdr3_aa: CASSHGGTGEGNQPQHF; cdr3_nt: TGCGCCAGCAGCCACGGCGGGACAGGGGAGGGCAATCAGCCCCAGCATTTT; clone_size: .; v_call: TRBV4-1; d_call: TRBD1; j_call: TRBJ1-5; cdr3_length: 17
cdr3_aa: CASSLSLDRPGQFF; cdr3_nt: TGTGCCAGCAGCTTATCTTTGGACAGACCAGGGCAGTTCTTC; clone_size: .; v_call: TRBV7-3; d_call: .; j_call: TRBJ2-1; cdr3_length: 14
cdr3_aa: CASSFRGQETQYF; cdr3_nt: TGTGCCAGCAGTTTCAGGGGGCAGGAGACCCAGTACTTC; clone_size: .; v_call: TRBV6-5; d_call: TRBD1; j_call: TRBJ2-5; cdr3_length: 13
cdr3_aa: CASRPDRVNEKLFF; cdr3_nt: TGTGCCAGCAGACCCGACAGGGTAAATGAAAAACTGTTTTTT; clone_size: .; v_call: TRBV2; d_call: TRBD1; j_call: TRBJ1-4; cdr3_length: 14
cdr3_aa: CAWSVQGVNGYTF; cdr3_nt: TGTGCCTGGAGTGTACAGGGTGTTAATGGCTACACCTTC; clone_size: .; v_call: TRBV30; d_call: .; j_call: TRBJ1-2; cdr3_length: 13
cdr3_aa: CASSLTTGGSGKKLFF; cdr3_nt: TGTGCCAGCAGTCTAACCACAGGGGGCTCCGGGAAAAAACTGTTTTTT; clone_size: .; v_call: TRBV27; d_call: TRBD1; j_call: TRBJ1-4; cdr3_length: 16
cdr3_aa: CASNPSGGAFNEQFF; cdr3_nt: TGTGCCAGCAACCCTAGCGGGGGGGCCTTCAATGAGCAGTTCTTC; clone_size: .; v_call: TRBV2; d_call: TRBD2; j_call: TRBJ2-1; cdr3_length: 15
cdr3_aa: CSHSWGNTIYF; cdr3_nt: TGCAGCCATAGTTGGGGAAACACCATATATTTT; clone_size: .; v_call: TRBV29-1; d_call: .; j_call: TRBJ1-3; cdr3_length: 11
cdr3_aa: CASSQDRTGRNSPLHF; cdr3_nt: TGCGCCAGCAGCCAAGATCGGACAGGGAGAAATTCACCCCTCCACTTT; clone_size: .; v_call: TRBV4-1; d_call: TRBD1; j_call: TRBJ1-6; cdr3_length: 16
cdr3_aa: CASRIGQGENQPQHF; cdr3_nt: TGTGCCAGCAGGATCGGACAGGGAGAGAATCAGCCCCAGCATTTT; clone_size: .; v_call: TRBV6-5; d_call: TRBD1; j_call: TRBJ1-5; cdr3_length: 15
cdr3_aa: CASSVQGTRRDEQFF; cdr3_nt: TGTGCCAGCAGCGTACAGGGAACCAGGAGGGATGAGCAGTTCTTC; clone_size: .; v_call: TRBV9; d_call: .; j_call: TRBJ2-1; cdr3_length: 15
cdr3_aa: CASSWGTRSGYTF; cdr3_nt: TGTGCCAGCAGCTGGGGGACAAGAAGTGGCTACACCTTC; clone_size: .; v_call: TRBV27; d_call: .; j_call: TRBJ1-2; cdr3_length: 13
cdr3_aa: CAIGGNQETQYF; cdr3_nt: TGTGCCATCGGGGGGAATCAAGAGACCCAGTACTTC; clone_size: .; v_call: TRBV10-3; d_call: .; j_call: TRBJ2-5; cdr3_length: 12
cdr3_aa: CAISGTGNNSPLHF; cdr3_nt: TGTGCCATCAGCGGGACAGGGAATAATTCACCCCTCCACTTT; clone_size: .; v_call: TRBV10-3; d_call: TRBD1; j_call: TRBJ1-6; cdr3_length: 14
cdr3_aa: CASSPSGGMVGEQYF; cdr3_nt: TGTGCCAGCAGCCCCTCTGGAGGGATGGTTGGCGAGCAGTACTTC; clone_size: .; v_call: TRBV6-2/TRBV6-3; d_call: .; j_call: TRBJ2-7; cdr3_length: 15
cdr3_aa: CASSGWASGQGLGGYTF; cdr3_nt: TGTGCCAGTAGTGGATGGGCATCGGGACAGGGTCTTGGCGGCTACACCTTC; clone_size: .; v_call: TRBV19; d_call: TRBD1; j_call: TRBJ1-2; cdr3_length: 17
cdr3_aa: CASSRRTGGGETQYF; cdr3_nt: TGCGCCAGCAGCAGACGGACAGGGGGCGGGGAGACCCAGTACTTC; clone_size: .; v_call: TRBV5-1; d_call: TRBD1; j_call: TRBJ2-5; cdr3_length: 15
cdr3_aa: CASSLGRISGSPLHF; cdr3_nt: TGTGCCAGCAGCTTGGGCAGGATCAGCGGTTCACCCCTCCACTTT; clone_size: .; v_call: TRBV5-4; d_call: .; j_call: TRBJ1-6; cdr3_length: 15
cdr3_aa: CASRDYRGEKLFF; cdr3_nt: TGTGCCAGCAGGGATTACCGGGGGGAAAAACTGTTTTTT; clone_size: .; v_call: TRBV2; d_call: .; j_call: TRBJ1-4; cdr3_length: 13
cdr3_aa: CASSPWTSGGDSYNEQFF; cdr3_nt: TGTGCCAGCAGCCCTTGGACTAGCGGGGGCGACTCCTACAATGAGCAGTTCTTC; clone_size: .; v_call: TRBV7-2; d_call: TRBD2; j_call: TRBJ2-1; cdr3_length: 18
cdr3_aa: CAMTSHYGYTF; cdr3_nt: TGTGCCATGACATCCCACTATGGCTACACCTTC; clone_size: once; v_call: TRBV6-4; d_call: .; j_call: TRBJ1-2; cdr3_length: 11
cdr3_aa: CASSSWAGHQETQYF; cdr3_nt: TGCGCCAGCAGCTCGTGGGCAGGGCATCAAGAGACCCAGTACTTC; clone_size: .; v_call: TRBV5-1; d_call: .; j_call: TRBJ2-5; cdr3_length: 15
cdr3_aa: CASRQGLAGTGELFF; cdr3_nt: TGTGCCAGCAGACAGGGACTAGCGGGCACCGGGGAGCTGTTTTTT; clone_size: .; v_call: TRBV5-4; d_call: TRBD2; j_call: TRBJ2-2; cdr3_length: 15
cdr3_aa: CASSLTTGEAFF; cdr3_nt: TGTGCCAGCAGCTTAACTACAGGTGAAGCTTTCTTT; clone_size: .; v_call: TRBV7-9; d_call: .; j_call: TRBJ1-1; cdr3_length: 12
cdr3_aa: CASSQGSSYEQYF; cdr3_nt: TGTGCCAGCAGCCAGGGCAGCTCCTACGAGCAGTACTTC; clone_size: .; v_call: TRBV6-5; d_call: .; j_call: TRBJ2-7; cdr3_length: 13
cdr3_aa: CASRPDRVTNSPLHF; cdr3_nt: TGTGCCAGCAGGCCGGACAGGGTAACTAATTCACCCCTCCACTTT; clone_size: .; v_call: TRBV2; d_call: TRBD1; j_call: TRBJ1-6; cdr3_length: 15
cdr3_aa: CASSLARGVLNTEAFF; cdr3_nt: TGTGCCAGCAGCTTAGCCAGGGGCGTCCTGAACACTGAAGCTTTCTTT; clone_size: .; v_call: TRBV7-9; d_call: .; j_call: TRBJ1-1; cdr3_length: 16